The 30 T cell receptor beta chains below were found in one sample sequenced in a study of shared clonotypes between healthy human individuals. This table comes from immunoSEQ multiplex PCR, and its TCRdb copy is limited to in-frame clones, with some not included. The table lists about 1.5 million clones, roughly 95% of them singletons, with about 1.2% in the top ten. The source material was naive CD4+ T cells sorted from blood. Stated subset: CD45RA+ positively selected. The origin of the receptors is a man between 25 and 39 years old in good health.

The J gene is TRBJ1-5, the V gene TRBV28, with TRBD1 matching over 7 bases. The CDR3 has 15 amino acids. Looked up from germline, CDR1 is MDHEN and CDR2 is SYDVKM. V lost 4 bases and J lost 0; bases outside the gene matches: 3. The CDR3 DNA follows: TGTGCCAGCAGTTCTCGGACAGGTAGCAATCAGCCCCAGCATTTT. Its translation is CASSSRTGSNQPQHF.

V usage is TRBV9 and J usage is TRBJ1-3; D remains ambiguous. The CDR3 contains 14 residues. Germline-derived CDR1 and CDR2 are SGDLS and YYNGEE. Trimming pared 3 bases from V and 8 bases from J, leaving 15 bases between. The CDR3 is CASSDMRSSDTIYF. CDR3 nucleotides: TGTGCCAGCAGCGACATGAGGAGTTCGGACACCATATATTTT.

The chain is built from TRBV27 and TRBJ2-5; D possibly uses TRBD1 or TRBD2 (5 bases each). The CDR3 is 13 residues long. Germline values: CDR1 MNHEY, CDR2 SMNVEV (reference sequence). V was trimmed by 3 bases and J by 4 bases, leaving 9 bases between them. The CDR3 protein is CASSFRGGETQYF. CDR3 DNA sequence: TGTGCCAGCAGTTTCCGGGGCGGAGAGACCCAGTACTTC.

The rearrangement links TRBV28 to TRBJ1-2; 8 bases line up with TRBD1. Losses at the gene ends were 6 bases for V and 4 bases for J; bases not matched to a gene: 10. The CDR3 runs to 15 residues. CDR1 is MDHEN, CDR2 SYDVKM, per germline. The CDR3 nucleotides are TGTGCCAGCAGGTACCCCCGGGGACAGGCCTATGGCTACACCTTC. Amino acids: CASRYPRGQAYGYTF.

The CDR3 loop is CASQRTVYTGELFF. CDR3 DNA sequence: TGTGCCTCCCAGAGGACAGTGTACACCGGGGAGCTGTTTTTT. The chain links TRBV19 to TRBJ2-2, with D maybe TRBD1 (6 bases). V gave up 11 bases and J gave up 3 bases, with 16 bases separating them. This CDR3 spans 14 amino acids. Germline V lookup: CDR1 LNHDA, CDR2 SQIVND (reference sequence).

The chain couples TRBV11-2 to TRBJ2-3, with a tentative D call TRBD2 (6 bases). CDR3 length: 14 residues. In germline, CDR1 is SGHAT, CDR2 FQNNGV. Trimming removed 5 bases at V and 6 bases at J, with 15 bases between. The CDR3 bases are TGTGCCAGCAGCGCGAGACCCCGGGGGGATACGCAGTATTTT. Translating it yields CASSARPRGDTQYF.

CDR3 sequence: CAWSSDRGGTQYF. For the CDR3, the DNA is TGTGCCTGGAGTTCGGACCGGGGGGGGACCCAGTACTTC. V is TRBV30 and J is TRBJ2-5; 8 bases map to TRBD2. The CDR3 is 13 residues long. Trimming took 2 bases from V and 7 from J; bases not matched to a gene: 6. In germline, CDR1 is GTSNPN, CDR2 SVGIG (reference sequence).

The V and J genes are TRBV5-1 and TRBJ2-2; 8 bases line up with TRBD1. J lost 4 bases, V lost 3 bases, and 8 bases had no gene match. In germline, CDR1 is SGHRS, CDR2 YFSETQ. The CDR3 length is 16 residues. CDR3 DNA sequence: TGCGCCAGCAGCTCCCCAGGGGGCGTTATCACCGGGGAGCTGTTTTTT. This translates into CASSSPGGVITGELFF.

The CDR3: CASSPLAGTANEQFF. DNA for the CDR3: TGTGCCAGCAGTCCCCTAGCGGGAACTGCCAATGAGCAGTTCTTC. The genes are TRBV6-1 and TRBJ2-1; 9 bases map to TRBD2. Germline trimming cut 5 bases from V and 6 bases from J; bases unmatched to any gene: 8. Germline V gene lookup returns CDR1 MNHNS and CDR2 SASEGT. The CDR3 totals 15 residues.

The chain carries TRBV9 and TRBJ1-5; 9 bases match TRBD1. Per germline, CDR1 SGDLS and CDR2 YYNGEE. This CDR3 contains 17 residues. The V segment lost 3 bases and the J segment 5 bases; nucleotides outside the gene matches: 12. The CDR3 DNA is TGTGCCAGCAGCGCAGGAGGGGACAGGGAAGGGGATCAGCCCCAGCATTTT. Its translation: CASSAGGDREGDQPQHF.

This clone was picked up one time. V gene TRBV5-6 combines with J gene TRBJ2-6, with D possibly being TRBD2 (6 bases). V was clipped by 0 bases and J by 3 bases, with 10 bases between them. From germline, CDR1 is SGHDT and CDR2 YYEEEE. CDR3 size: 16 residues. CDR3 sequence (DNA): TGTGCCAGCAGCTTGGGAGGGGACTTTGGGGCCAACGTCCTGACTTTC. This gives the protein CASSLGGDFGANVLTF.

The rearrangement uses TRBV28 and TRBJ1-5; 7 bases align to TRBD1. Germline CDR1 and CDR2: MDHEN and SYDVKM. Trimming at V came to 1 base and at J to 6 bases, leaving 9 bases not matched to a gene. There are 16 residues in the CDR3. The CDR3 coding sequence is TGTGCCAGCAGTTTATCAGGGGCAGGGGGAGCTCAGCCCCAGCATTTT. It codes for CASSLSGAGGAQPQHF.

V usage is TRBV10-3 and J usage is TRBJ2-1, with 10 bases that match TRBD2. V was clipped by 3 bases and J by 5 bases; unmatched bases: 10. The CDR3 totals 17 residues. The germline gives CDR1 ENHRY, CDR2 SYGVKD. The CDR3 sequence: CAISDVPGLAVNNEQFF. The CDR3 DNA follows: TGTGCCATCAGTGATGTTCCAGGACTAGCGGTAAACAATGAGCAGTTCTTC.

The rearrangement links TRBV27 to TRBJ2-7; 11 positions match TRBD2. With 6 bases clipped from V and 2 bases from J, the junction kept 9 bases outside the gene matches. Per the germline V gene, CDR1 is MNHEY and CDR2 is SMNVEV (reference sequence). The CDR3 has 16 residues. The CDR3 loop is CASRPLLAGGPYEQYF. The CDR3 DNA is TGTGCCAGCAGACCACTTCTAGCGGGAGGACCCTACGAGCAGTACTTC.

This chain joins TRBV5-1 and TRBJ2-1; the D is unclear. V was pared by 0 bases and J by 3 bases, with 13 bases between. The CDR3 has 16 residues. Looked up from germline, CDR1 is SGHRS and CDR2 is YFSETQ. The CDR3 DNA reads TGCGCCAGCAGCTTGGGCAGCGAACCACTCTACAATGAGCAGTTCTTC. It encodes CASSLGSEPLYNEQFF.

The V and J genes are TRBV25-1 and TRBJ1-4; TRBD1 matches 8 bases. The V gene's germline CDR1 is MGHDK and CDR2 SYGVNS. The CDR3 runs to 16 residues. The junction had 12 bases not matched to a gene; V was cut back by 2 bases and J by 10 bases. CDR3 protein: CASSERDRGHLGKLFF. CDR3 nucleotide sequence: TGTGCCAGCAGTGAAAGAGACAGGGGTCATCTCGGAAAACTGTTTTTT.

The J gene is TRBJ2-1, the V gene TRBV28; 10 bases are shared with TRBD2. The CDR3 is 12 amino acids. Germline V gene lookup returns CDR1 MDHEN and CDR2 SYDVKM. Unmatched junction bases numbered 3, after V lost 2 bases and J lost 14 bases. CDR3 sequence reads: CASSLVGLAEFF. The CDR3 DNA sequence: TGTGCCAGCAGTTTAGTAGGACTAGCGGAGTTCTTC.

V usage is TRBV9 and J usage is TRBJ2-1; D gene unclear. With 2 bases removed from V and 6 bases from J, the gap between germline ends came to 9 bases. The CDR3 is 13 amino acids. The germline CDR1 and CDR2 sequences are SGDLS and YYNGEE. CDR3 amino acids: CASSVNPPNEQFF. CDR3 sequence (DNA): TGTGCCAGCAGCGTCAACCCCCCCAATGAGCAGTTCTTC.

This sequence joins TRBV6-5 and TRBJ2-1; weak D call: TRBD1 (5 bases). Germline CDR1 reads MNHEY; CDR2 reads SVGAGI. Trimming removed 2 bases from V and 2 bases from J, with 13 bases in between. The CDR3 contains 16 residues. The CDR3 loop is CASSYQATGTYNEQFF. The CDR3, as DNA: TGTGCCAGCAGTTACCAGGCTACAGGTACCTACAATGAGCAGTTCTTC.

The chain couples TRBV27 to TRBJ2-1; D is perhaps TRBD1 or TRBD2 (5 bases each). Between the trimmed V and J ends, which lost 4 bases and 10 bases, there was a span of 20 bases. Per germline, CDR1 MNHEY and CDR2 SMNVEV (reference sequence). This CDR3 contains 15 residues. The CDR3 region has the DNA TGTGCCAGCAGTTCATTAGGGACCCGCAGGGACGAGCAGTTCTTC. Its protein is CASSSLGTRRDEQFF.

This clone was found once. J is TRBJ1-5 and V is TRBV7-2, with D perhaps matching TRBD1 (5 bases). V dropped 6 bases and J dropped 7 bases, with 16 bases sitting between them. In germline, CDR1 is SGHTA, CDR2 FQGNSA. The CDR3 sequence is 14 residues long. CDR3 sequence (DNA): TGTGCCAGCAGGGGTGACAGACCAGGACAGCCCCAGCATTTT. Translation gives CASRGDRPGQPQHF.

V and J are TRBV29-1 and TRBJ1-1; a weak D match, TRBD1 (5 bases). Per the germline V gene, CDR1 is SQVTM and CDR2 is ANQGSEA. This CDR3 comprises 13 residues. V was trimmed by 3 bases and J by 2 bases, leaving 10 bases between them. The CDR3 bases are TGCAGCGTTGAGGGGGACTTTAACACTGAAGCTTTCTTT. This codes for CSVEGDFNTEAFF.

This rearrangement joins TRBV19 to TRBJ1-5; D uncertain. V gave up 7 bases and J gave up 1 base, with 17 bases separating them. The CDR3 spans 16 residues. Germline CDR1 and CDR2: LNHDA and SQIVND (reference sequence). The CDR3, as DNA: TGTGCCAGTACCCCCTCCCAAGGGATCAGCAATCAGCCCCAGCATTTT. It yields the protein CASTPSQGISNQPQHF.

The CDR3 DNA follows: TGTGCCAGCAGTTTATCGAGGCGGGCAGGGGGCTTTGAAGAGCAGTACTTC. This encodes CASSLSRRAGGFEEQYF. The chain recombines TRBV27 with TRBJ2-7; 8 nucleotides line up with TRBD1. After removal of 0 bases from V and 7 bases from J, the junction contained 14 bases not matched to a gene. Germline V gene lookup returns CDR1 MNHEY and CDR2 SMNVEV (reference sequence). The CDR3 loop spans 17 amino acids.

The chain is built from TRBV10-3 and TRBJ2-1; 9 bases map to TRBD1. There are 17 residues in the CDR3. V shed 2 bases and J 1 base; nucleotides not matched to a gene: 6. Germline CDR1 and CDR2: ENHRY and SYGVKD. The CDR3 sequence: CAISEGQGIGSYNEQFF. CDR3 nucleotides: TGTGCCATCAGTGAGGGACAGGGGATAGGATCCTACAATGAGCAGTTCTTC.

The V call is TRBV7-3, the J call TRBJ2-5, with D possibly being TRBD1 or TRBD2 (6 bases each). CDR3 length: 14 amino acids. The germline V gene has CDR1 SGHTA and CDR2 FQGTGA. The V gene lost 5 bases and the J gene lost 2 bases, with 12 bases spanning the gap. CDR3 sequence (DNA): TGTGCCAGCAGCCCCCTAGGGGGGCAAGAGACCCAGTACTTC. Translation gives CASSPLGGQETQYF.

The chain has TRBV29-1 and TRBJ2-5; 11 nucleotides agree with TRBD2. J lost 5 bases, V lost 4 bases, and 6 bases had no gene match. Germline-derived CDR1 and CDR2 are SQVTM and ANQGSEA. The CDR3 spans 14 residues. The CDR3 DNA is TGCAGCGTTGTTCTAGCGGGAGGCCGGGAGACCCAGTACTTC. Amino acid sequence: CSVVLAGGRETQYF. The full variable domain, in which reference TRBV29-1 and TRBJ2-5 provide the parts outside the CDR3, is SAVISQKPSRDICQRGTSLTIQCQVDSQVTMMFWYRQQPGQSLTLIATANQGSEATYESGFVIDKFPISRPNLTFSTLTVSNMSPEDSSIYLCSVVLAGGRETQYFGPGTRLLVL.

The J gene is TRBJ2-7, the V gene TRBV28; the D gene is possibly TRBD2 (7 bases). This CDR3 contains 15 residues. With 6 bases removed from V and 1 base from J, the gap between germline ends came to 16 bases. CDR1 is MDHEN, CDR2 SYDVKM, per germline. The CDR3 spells CASRDGGAASYEQYF. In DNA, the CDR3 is TGTGCCAGCAGGGATGGGGGGGCTGCGTCCTACGAGCAGTACTTC.

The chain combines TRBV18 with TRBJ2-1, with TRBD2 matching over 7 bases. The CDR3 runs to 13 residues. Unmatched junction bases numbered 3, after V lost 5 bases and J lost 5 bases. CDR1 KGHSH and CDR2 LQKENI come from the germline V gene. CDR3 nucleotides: TGTGCCAGCTCAACCCTAGCGGACAATGAGCAGTTCTTC. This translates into CASSTLADNEQFF.

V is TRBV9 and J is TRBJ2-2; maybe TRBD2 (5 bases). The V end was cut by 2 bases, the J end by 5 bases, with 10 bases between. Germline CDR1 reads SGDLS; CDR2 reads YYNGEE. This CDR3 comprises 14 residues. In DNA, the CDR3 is TGTGCCAGCAGCGTTTACTCGGGGACCGGGGAGCTGTTTTTT. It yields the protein CASSVYSGTGELFF. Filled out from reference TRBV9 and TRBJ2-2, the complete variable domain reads DSGVTQTPKHLITATGQRVTLRCSPRSGDLSVYWYQQSLDQGLQFLIQYYNGEERAKGNILERFSAQQFPDLHSELNLSSLELGDSALYFCASSVYSGTGELFFGEGSRLTVL.